The 18 T cell receptor beta chains below were found in one sample sequenced in a study of Ad26.COV2.S vaccination and SARS-CoV-2 variants. Sequenced by immunoSEQ multiplex PCR; TCRdb stores in-frame clones only, minus some. The table records about 330,000 clones, roughly 88% of them present only once. As to treatment: roughly 19 received Ad26.COV2.S at low or high dose, single or two shots; roughly five received placebo; per-sample allocation not given. Repertoires come from day 63 after the first vaccine or placebo injection. The sample was peripheral blood, taken in a trial of Ad26.COV2.S vaccine versus placebo. The receptors stem from a person between 18 and 65 years old who received the Ad26.COV2.S COVID-19 vaccine or a placebo.

The gene calls are TRBV11-2 and TRBJ1-1; TRBD1 is a possible D gene (6 bases). There are 15 residues in the CDR3. The germline CDR1 and CDR2 sequences are SGHAT and FQNNGV. Trimming shortened V by 3 bases and J by 1 base, and 12 bases separated the two germline ends. The CDR3 region is CASSLGGHTNTEAFF. DNA of the CDR3: TGTGCCAGCAGCTTGGGGGGGCACACGAACACTGAAGCTTTCTTT.

This sequence joins TRBV5-1 and TRBJ1-2; D is uncertain. The CDR3 covers 17 residues. Germline values: CDR1 SGHRS, CDR2 YFSETQ. Trimming left V 2 bases short and J 1 base short, with 18 bases between. This CDR3 is CASSFSDSPRLNYGYTF. CDR3 DNA: TGCGCCAGCAGCTTCAGCGACTCTCCCCGACTTAACTATGGCTACACCTTC.

This clone came up a few times. CDR3 DNA sequence: TGTGCCAGCAGCCCACCGGGGGCCACAATCTATGGCTACACCTTC. Translated: CASSPPGATIYGYTF. The chain carries TRBV7-9 and TRBJ1-2; perhaps TRBD1 as D (6 bases). Trimming took 5 bases from V and 4 from J, leaving 17 bases between them. The CDR3 spans 15 residues. Germline CDR1 reads SEHNR; CDR2 reads FQNEAQ (reference sequence).

The chain carries TRBV15 and TRBJ1-5; the D is unclear. CDR3 length: 13 residues. The germline V gene encodes CDR1 LNHNV and CDR2 YYDKDF (reference sequence). Trimming left V 6 bases short and J 3 bases short, with 9 bases between. The CDR3 region is CATSLESNQPQHF. CDR3 bases: TGTGCCACCAGTCTAGAATCCAATCAGCCCCAGCATTTT.

This clone was detected a few times. CDR3 residues: CASSQDSSAVHEQYV. The CDR3 DNA reads TGTGCCAGCAGCCAGGACAGTTCTGCGGTCCACGAGCAGTACGTC. The rearrangement joins TRBV14 to TRBJ2-7; TRBD1 might be the D (6 bases). This CDR3 comprises 15 residues. Trimming pared 3 bases from V and 5 bases from J, leaving 17 bases between. Germline lookup yields CDR1 SGHDN and CDR2 FVKESK.

This chain connects TRBV7-8 to TRBJ1-1; no reliable D call. The V end lost 4 bases, the J end lost 1 base, and 10 bases lay between the germline ends. The CDR3 contains 14 residues. Germline CDR1 SGHVS, CDR2 FQNEAQ. CDR3 in amino acids: CASSWRETNTEAFF. The CDR3, as DNA: TGTGCCAGCAGCTGGAGGGAGACGAACACTGAAGCTTTCTTT.

This sequence joins TRBV6-6 and TRBJ1-1, with D possibly being TRBD1 (6 bases). CDR3 size: 14 residues. V dropped 2 bases and J dropped 4 bases, with 11 bases sitting between them. The V gene's germline CDR1 is MNHNY and CDR2 SVGAGI (reference sequence). The CDR3 reads CASSYRGGVTEAFF. In DNA, the CDR3 is TGTGCCAGCAGTTACCGAGGGGGGGTCACTGAAGCTTTCTTT.

This chain links TRBV30 with TRBJ1-2; TRBD1 aligns across 7 bases. V lost 4 bases and J lost 6; bases outside the gene matches: 8. Germline-derived CDR1 and CDR2 are GTSNPN and SVGIG (reference sequence). This CDR3 contains 13 residues. CDR3 protein: CAWNQGGLDGYTF. The CDR3 DNA sequence: TGTGCCTGGAACCAGGGGGGTCTAGATGGCTACACCTTC.

The CDR3 coding sequence is TGTGCCAGCAGCTTAGCGGTGCGGGGGGGCTCAGATACGCAGTATTTT. Its protein is CASSLAVRGGSDTQYF. The chain is built from TRBV7-9 and TRBJ2-3, with 9 bases identical to TRBD2. The CDR3 is 16 amino acids. The V gene's germline CDR1 is SEHNR and CDR2 FQNEAQ (reference sequence). V trimming: 0 bases; J trimming: 4 bases; junction bases outside the gene matches: 5. The full variable domain, with the rest looked up from reference TRBV7-9 and TRBJ2-3, is DTGVSQNPRHKITKRGQNVTFRCDPISEHNRLYWYRQTLGQGPEFLTYFQNEAQLEKSRLLSDRFSAERPKGSFSTLEIQRTEQGDSAMYLCASSLAVRGGSDTQYFGPGTRLTVL.

The V and J genes are TRBV2 and TRBJ1-5, with D perhaps matching TRBD1 (6 bases). V was cut by 7 bases and J by 10 bases, with 17 bases left in between. This CDR3 has 13 residues. In germline, CDR1 is SNHLY, CDR2 FYNNEI. CDR3 DNA sequence: TGTGCCAGCAAGGAGGGGGTGGGGCTCCCCCAGCATTTT. This gives the protein CASKEGVGLPQHF. The full variable domain, rest sourced from reference TRBV2 and TRBJ1-5, is EPEVTQTPSHQVTQMGQEVILRCVPISNHLYFYWYRQILGQKVEFLVSFYNNEISEKSEIFDDQFSVERPDGSNFTLKIRSTKLEDSAMYFCASKEGVGLPQHFGDGTRLSIL.

This clone was counted once. The DNA of the CDR3 is TGTGCCAGCAGCTTAGTCGGCAGGGGCGAGCAGTACTTC. This translates into CASSLVGRGEQYF. The chain joins TRBV7-2 to TRBJ2-7; maybe TRBD1 (6 bases). Deletions cut 1 base from V and 6 bases from J, with 10 bases between. The CDR3 has 13 amino acids. CDR1 is SGHTA, CDR2 FQGNSA, per germline.

Only a few counts were recorded for this clone. This chain uses TRBV27 with TRBJ1-5, with 7 bases lining up with TRBD1. In germline, CDR1 is MNHEY, CDR2 SMNVEV (reference sequence). This CDR3 has 14 amino acids. V shed 8 bases, J shed 5 bases, and the junction held 9 bases outside the gene matches. DNA of the CDR3: TGTGCCAGCGGGGGGCGACAGGGCCATCAGCCCCAGCATTTT. Its protein is CASGGRQGHQPQHF.

A word on this clone: The sample holds other DNA sequences that translate to the same CDR3. V usage is TRBV7-2 and J usage is TRBJ2-5; no firm D call. The V end was cut by 1 base, the J end by 4 bases, with 7 bases between. The CDR3 contains 13 residues. Germline-derived CDR1 and CDR2 are SGHTA and FQGNSA. The CDR3 region is CASSLGVLETQYF. The CDR3 DNA follows: TGTGCCAGCAGCTTAGGTGTTCTAGAGACCCAGTACTTC.

This clone has a handful of counts. V is TRBV5-6 and J is TRBJ1-5; D is ambiguous. Looked up from germline, CDR1 is SGHDT and CDR2 is YYEEEE. The CDR3 sequence is 14 residues long. V gave up 0 bases and J gave up 3 bases, with 7 bases separating them. CDR3 bases: TGTGCCAGCAGCTTGGAGGGATACAATCAGCCCCAGCATTTT. It translates to CASSLEGYNQPQHF.

This clone was seen just once. The J gene is TRBJ2-7, the V gene TRBV21-1. TRBV21-1 represents a pseudogene. This CDR3 is 12 amino acids long. This CDR3 reads CATHRIPYEQYV. The CDR3 nucleotides read TGTGCCACACACCGGATACCCTACGAGCAGTACGTC.

The chain uses TRBV6-6 and TRBJ2-2; no reliable D call. CDR1 is MNHNY and CDR2 is SVGAGI in the germline V gene (reference sequence). The V gene lost 7 bases and the J gene lost 8 bases, with 8 bases spanning the gap. This CDR3 comprises 11 residues. This CDR3 reads CASILRGELFF. As DNA, the CDR3 is TGTGCCAGCATCCTCCGAGGGGAGCTGTTTTTT.

The gene calls are TRBV6-5 and TRBJ1-3; no clear D. V shed 4 bases and J shed 0 bases, with 10 bases lying between them. This CDR3 comprises 15 residues. CDR1 is MNHEY, CDR2 SVGAGI, per germline. The CDR3 DNA follows: TGTGCCAGCAGTTTATTTCGGTACTCTGGAAACACCATATATTTT. This gives the protein CASSLFRYSGNTIYF.

This rearrangement joins TRBV18 to TRBJ1-4, with D tentatively TRBD1 (5 bases). Germline V gene data show CDR1 as KGHSH and CDR2 as LQKENI. V dropped 0 bases and J dropped 5 bases, with 7 bases sitting between them. The CDR3 runs 14 residues. CDR3 residues: CASSPPGPNEKLFF. CDR3 in DNA: TGTGCCAGCTCACCACCGGGGCCGAATGAAAAACTGTTTTTT.